A selection of T cell receptor beta chains follows, all from one sample in a study of vaccination and CD4 T cells after COVID-19. These TCRs' antigens remain unknown. TCRdb reprocessed the PCR reads via MiXCR and lists one record per CDR3 protein. The top ten hold about 18% of the sample, which has about 12,000 distinct CDR3 sequences, under 65% seen once. The sequenced sample was cultured CD4+ T cells from blood, obtained after SARS-CoV-2 vaccination. These receptor sequences come from a human donor with COVID-19. CDR3s include the opening cysteine and the closing phenylalanine or tryptophan. D genes are given only for firm matches. Rows may omit the clone size; those that give it use once, few, many or a size class.

>TRBJ2-5|-|TRBV20-1|TRBD2
CSASPPVQVAGGSGAQYF
TGCAGTGCTAGTCCGCCGGTCCAGGTAGCGGGGGGTTCAGGGGCCCAGTACTTC
>TRBJ2-5|few|TRBV6-5|-
CASSFNRAQETQYF
TGTGCCAGCAGTTTCAACAGGGCGCAAGAGACCCAGTACTTC
>TRBJ1-5|-|TRBV7-2|-
CASSPPSGSSNQPQHF
TGTGCCAGCAGCCCACCCTCTGGGAGTAGCAATCAGCCCCAGCATTTT
>TRBJ2-1|few|TRBV7-2|TRBD2
CASSLQRGGGVEQFF
TGTGCCAGCAGCTTACAGCGGGGGGGCGGGGTTGAGCAGTTCTTC
>TRBJ2-7|few|TRBV6-1|-
CASSKTGLSLLDEQYF
TGTGCCAGCAGTAAAACAGGGCTCTCCCTCTTGGACGAGCAGTACTTC
>TRBJ2-7|-|TRBV15|-
CATSRGQVSYEQYF
TGTGCCACCAGCAGAGGGCAGGTCTCCTACGAGCAGTACTTC
>TRBJ2-5|-|TRBV20-1|-
CSARDSRETQYF
TGCAGTGCTAGAGACAGTCGGGAGACCCAGTACTTC
>TRBJ1-5|few|TRBV6-2/TRBV6-3|TRBD1
CASTRTGANQPQHF
TGTGCCAGCACCCGGACAGGGGCCAATCAGCCCCAGCATTTT
>TRBJ2-5|-|TRBV7-2|-
CASSITRETQYF
TGTGCCAGCAGCATAACTCGAGAGACCCAGTACTTC
>TRBJ1-1|-|TRBV6-5|-
CASSYMGVGGAEAFF
TGTGCCAGCAGTTACATGGGGGTTGGCGGCGCCGAGGCTTTCTTT
>TRBJ2-5|-|TRBV2|-
CASSVRETQYF
TGTGCCAGCAGTGTCCGAGAGACCCAGTACTTC
>TRBJ1-1|-|TRBV6-5|TRBD1
CASSYQGQPNTEAFF
TGTGCCAGCAGTTACCAGGGACAGCCGAACACTGAAGCTTTCTTT
>TRBJ1-1|-|TRBV7-9|-
CASSLVEYTEAFF
TGTGCCAGCAGCTTAGTAGAGTACACTGAAGCTTTCTTT
>TRBJ2-3|-|TRBV21-1|-
CASSRGTGGTDTQYF
TGTGCCAGCAGCAGAGGGACAGGGGGCACAGATACGCAGTATTTT
>TRBJ2-3|-|TRBV6-1|-
CASTTIVRSTDTQYF
TGTGCCAGCACCACCATTGTTCGGAGCACAGATACGCAGTATTTT
>TRBJ1-2|-|TRBV27|TRBD1
CASSPIGQGFTF
TGTGCCAGCAGTCCCATTGGACAGGGTTTCACCTTC
>TRBJ2-3|few|TRBV7-7|TRBD1
CASSFRDRDTDTQYF
TGTGCTAGCAGCTTCCGGGACAGGGACACAGATACGCAGTATTTT
>TRBJ1-5|-|TRBV7-2|TRBD1
CASSHGTGNSNQPQHF
TGTGCCAGCAGCCACGGGACAGGAAATAGCAATCAGCCCCAGCATTTT
>TRBJ1-5|-|TRBV28|-
CASRPTTGRQPQHF
TGTGCCAGCAGGCCTACGACCGGTCGGCAGCCCCAGCATTTT
>TRBJ2-7|-|TRBV10-1|-
CASSEIRLGGSYEQYF
TGCGCCAGCAGTGAGATTCGCCTAGGGGGTTCCTACGAGCAGTACTTC
>TRBJ1-1|-|TRBV7-9|-
CAGGGLTEAFF
TGTGCCGGGGGGGGGCTTACTGAAGCTTTCTTT
>TRBJ2-1|-|TRBV6-2/TRBV6-3|-
CASTRTGTVLAEQFF
TGTGCCAGCACCAGGACGGGGACGGTCTTGGCTGAGCAGTTCTTC
>TRBJ1-5|few|TRBV2|-
CASSGETSNQPQHF
TGTGCCAGCAGTGGGGAGACTAGCAATCAGCCCCAGCATTTT
>TRBJ1-5|-|TRBV7-2|-
CASSYDRLNQPQHF
TGTGCCAGCAGCTACGACAGACTCAATCAGCCCCAGCATTTT
>TRBJ1-2|-|TRBV19|-
CATRQYGYTF
TGTGCCACTAGACAGTATGGCTACACCTTC
>TRBJ1-6|-|TRBV20-1|-
CSAGRGFSPLHF
TGCAGTGCCGGCAGGGGCTTTTCACCCCTCCACTTT
>TRBJ1-2|once|TRBV7-2|-
CASSLRPATVYGYTF
TGTGCCAGCAGCTTGAGACCCGCGACGGTCTATGGCTACACCTTC